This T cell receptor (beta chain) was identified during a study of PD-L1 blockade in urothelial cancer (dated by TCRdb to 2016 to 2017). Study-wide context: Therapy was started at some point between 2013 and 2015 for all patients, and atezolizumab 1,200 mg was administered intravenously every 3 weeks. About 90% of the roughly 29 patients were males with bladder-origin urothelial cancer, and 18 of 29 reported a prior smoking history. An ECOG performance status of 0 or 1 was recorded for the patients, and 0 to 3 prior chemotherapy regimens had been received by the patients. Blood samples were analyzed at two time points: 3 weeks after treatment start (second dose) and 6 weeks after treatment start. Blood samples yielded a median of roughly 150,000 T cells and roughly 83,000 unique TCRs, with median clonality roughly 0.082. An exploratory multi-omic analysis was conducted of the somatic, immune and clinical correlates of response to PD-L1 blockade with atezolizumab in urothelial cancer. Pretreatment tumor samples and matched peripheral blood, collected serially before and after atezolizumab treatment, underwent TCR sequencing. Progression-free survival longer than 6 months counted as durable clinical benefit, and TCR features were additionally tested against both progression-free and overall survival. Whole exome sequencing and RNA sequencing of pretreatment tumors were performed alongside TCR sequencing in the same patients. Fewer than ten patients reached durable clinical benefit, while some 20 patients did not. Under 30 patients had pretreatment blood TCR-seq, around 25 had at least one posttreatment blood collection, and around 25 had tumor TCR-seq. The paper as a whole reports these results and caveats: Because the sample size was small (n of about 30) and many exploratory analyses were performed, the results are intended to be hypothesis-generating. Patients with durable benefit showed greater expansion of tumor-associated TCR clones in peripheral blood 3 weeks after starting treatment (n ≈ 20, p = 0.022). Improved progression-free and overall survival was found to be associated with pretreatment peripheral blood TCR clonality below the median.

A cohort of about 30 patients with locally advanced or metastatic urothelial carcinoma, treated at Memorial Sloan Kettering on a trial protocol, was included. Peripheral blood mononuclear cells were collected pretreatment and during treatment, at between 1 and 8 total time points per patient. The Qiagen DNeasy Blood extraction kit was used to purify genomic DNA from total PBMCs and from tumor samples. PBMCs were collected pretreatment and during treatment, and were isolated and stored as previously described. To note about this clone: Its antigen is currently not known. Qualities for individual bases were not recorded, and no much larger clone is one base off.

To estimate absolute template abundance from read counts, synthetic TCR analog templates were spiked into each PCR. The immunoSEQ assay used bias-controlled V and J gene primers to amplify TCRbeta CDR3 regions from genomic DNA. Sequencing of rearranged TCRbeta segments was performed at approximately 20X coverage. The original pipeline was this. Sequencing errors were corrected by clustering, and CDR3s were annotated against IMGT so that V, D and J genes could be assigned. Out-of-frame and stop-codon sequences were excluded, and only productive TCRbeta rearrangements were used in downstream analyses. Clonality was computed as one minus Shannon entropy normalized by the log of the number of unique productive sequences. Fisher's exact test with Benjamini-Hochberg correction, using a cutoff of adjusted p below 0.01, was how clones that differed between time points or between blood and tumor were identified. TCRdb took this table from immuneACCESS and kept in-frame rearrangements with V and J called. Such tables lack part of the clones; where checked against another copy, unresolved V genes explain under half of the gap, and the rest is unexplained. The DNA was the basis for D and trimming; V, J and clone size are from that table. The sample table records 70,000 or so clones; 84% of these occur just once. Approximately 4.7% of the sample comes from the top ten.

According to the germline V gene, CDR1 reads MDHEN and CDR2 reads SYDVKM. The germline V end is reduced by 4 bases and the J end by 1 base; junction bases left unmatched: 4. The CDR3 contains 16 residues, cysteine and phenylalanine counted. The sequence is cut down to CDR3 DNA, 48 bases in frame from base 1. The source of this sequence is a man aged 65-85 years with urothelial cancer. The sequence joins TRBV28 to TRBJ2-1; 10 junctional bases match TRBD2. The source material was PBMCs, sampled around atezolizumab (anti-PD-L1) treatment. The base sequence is TGTGCCAGCAGTTCCAGCGGGAGGGGGTCCTACAATGAGCAGTTCTTC. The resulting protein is CASSSSGRGSYNEQFF.